Shown below are 22 T cell receptor beta chains from a single sample sequenced in a study of identical twins. From the 5' RACE reads, TCRdb called clonotypes with MiXCR, one entry per CDR3 protein. Of around 570,000 distinct CDR3 sequences detected, more than 9% appear once; the ten largest clones hold 3%. The data were also submitted as part of a second study, on yellow fever vaccine responses in identical twins.

The sequencing sample was made of PBMCs. The receptors were sampled from a young woman in good health.

This clonotype has a count of ten or more. The chain employs TRBV2 and TRBJ2-1; TRBD2 agrees at 7 bases. This CDR3 has 17 amino acids. V was clipped by 0 bases and J by 6 bases; unmatched bases: 11. Looked up from germline, CDR1 is SNHLY and CDR2 is FYNNEI. The DNA of the CDR3 is TGTGCCAGCAGTGAAGCGGGAGGGACTGCCAAATCCAATGAGCAGTTCTTC. This translates into CASSEAGGTAKSNEQFF. The full variable domain, completed using reference TRBV2 and TRBJ2-1, is EPEVTQTPSHQVTQMGQEVILRCVPISNHLYFYWYRQILGQKVEFLVSFYNNEISEKSEIFDDQFSVERPDGSNFTLKIRSTKLEDSAMYFCASSEAGGTAKSNEQFFGPGTRLTVL.

This clonotype has only a few counts. The genes are TRBV12-3 or TRBV12-4 and TRBJ2-3; D remains unclear. This CDR3 has 15 amino acids. Trimming shortened V by 4 bases and J by 1 base, and 12 bases separated the two germline ends. CDR3 DNA sequence: TGTGCCAGCAGTTCGGCCGAGCCGGGCACAGATACGCAGTATTTT. Protein sequence: CASSSAEPGTDTQYF.

This clonotype was seen more than once but under ten times. The junction differs from germline at one of its ends, possibly a read error. The V and J genes are TRBV13 and TRBJ2-5; 10 bases agree with TRBD1. This CDR3 has 16 amino acids. Per the germline V gene, CDR1 is PRHDT and CDR2 is FYEKMQ (reference sequence). CDR3 residues: CASSLGQGDLQETQYF. The CDR3 nucleotides are TGTGCCAGCAGTTTAGGACAGGGGGATCTCCAAGAGACCCAGTACTTC. The full variable domain, in which reference TRBV13 and TRBJ2-5 provide the parts outside the CDR3, is AAGVIQSPRHLIKEKRETATLKCYPIPRHDTVYWYQQGPGQDPQFLISFYEKMQSDKGSIPDRFSAQQFSDYHSELNMSSLELGDSALYFCASSLGQGDLQETQYFGPGTRLLVL.

There are many counts of this clonotype. This chain joins TRBV6-2 or TRBV6-3 and TRBJ2-5; D remains unclear. Germline lookup yields CDR1 MNHEY and CDR2 SVGEGT. Trimming removed 5 bases at V and 0 bases at J, with 13 bases between. The CDR3 length is 15 residues. DNA of the CDR3: TGTGCCAGCAGTCTCCGGACCGAATACCAAGAGACCCAGTACTTC. Amino acid sequence: CASSLRTEYQETQYF.

CDR3 amino acids: CASSALNTYEQYF. CDR3 bases: TGTGCCAGCAGTGCCCTTAACACCTACGAGCAGTACTTC. The genes are TRBV6-6 and TRBJ2-7; D uncertain. CDR3 length equals 13 residues. Germline CDR1 is MNHNY and CDR2 is SVGAGI (reference sequence). Trimming stripped 5 bases from V and 2 bases from J, with 10 bases between.

This clonotype was observed many times. The chain has TRBV4-1 and TRBJ1-1; 8 bases map to TRBD1. After removal of 0 bases from V and 9 bases from J, the junction contained 3 bases not matched to a gene. Germline values: CDR1 MGHRA, CDR2 YSYEKL. The CDR3 consists of 13 residues. CDR3 nucleotide sequence: TGCGCCAGCAGCCAAGACGACAGGGGTAAAGCTTTCTTT. Translation: CASSQDDRGKAFF.

This clonotype has just a few counts. This chain uses TRBV12-3 or TRBV12-4 with TRBJ2-7; maybe TRBD2 (6 bases). This CDR3 has 14 amino acids. Deletions cut 5 bases from V and 0 bases from J, with 11 bases between. CDR3 residues: CASSPMGGSYEQYF. As DNA, the CDR3 is TGTGCCAGCAGTCCCATGGGGGGCTCCTACGAGCAGTACTTC.

This clonotype has more than one count but fewer than ten. The chain is built from TRBV20-1 and TRBJ1-1; the match to TRBD1 covers 9 bases. Trimming removed 5 bases from V and 7 bases from J; junction bases left unmatched: 8. Germline-derived CDR1 and CDR2 are DFQATT and SNEGSKA (reference sequence). This CDR3 spans 13 amino acids. The CDR3 region is CSASQTGQGEAFF. The CDR3 DNA follows: TGCAGTGCTTCTCAAACGGGACAGGGTGAAGCTTTCTTT.

The sample holds a few counts of this clonotype. The chain uses TRBV5-1 and TRBJ1-2; a weak D match, TRBD1 (5 bases). CDR3 length: 14 residues. The V gene's germline CDR1 is SGHRS and CDR2 YFSETQ. The germline V and J ends were trimmed by 0 bases and 0 bases, with 6 bases remaining between them. CDR3 sequence reads: CASSLDRTNYGYTF. The CDR3 coding sequence is TGCGCCAGCAGCTTGGACAGGACTAACTATGGCTACACCTTC.

This clonotype appeared a few times. The chain has TRBV5-1 and TRBJ2-1, with D maybe TRBD1 (5 bases). The CDR3 is 16 amino acids. Trimming cost V 2 bases and J 9 bases, with 21 bases left between them. Germline V CDR1 and CDR2: SGHRS, YFSETQ. CDR3 protein: CASSFGAQARQSEQFF. CDR3 bases: TGCGCCAGCAGCTTTGGGGCGCAGGCCAGGCAATCTGAGCAGTTCTTC.

This clonotype showed up just a few times. The gene calls are TRBV7-9 and TRBJ2-7, with unresolved D. The CDR3 has 14 amino acids. Germline V lookup: CDR1 SEHNR, CDR2 FQNEAQ (reference sequence). V lost 1 base to trimming and J lost 6 bases, with 13 bases between them. CDR3 coding DNA: TGTGCCAGCAGCTTAGTAGTGGCGCCAGGCGAGCAGTACTTC. This encodes CASSLVVAPGEQYF.

About this clonotype itself: The conserved closing phenylalanine or tryptophan is absent in this CDR3, likely reflecting a read error. V and J are TRBV2 and TRBJ2-3; unclear D gene. Trimming left V 8 bases short and J 0 bases short, with 15 bases between. Germline-derived CDR1 and CDR2 are SNHLY and FYNNEI. The CDR3 spans 15 residues. CDR3 sequence (DNA): TGTGCCAGCTCCCCGACGGCAGGCAGCACAGATACGCAGTATTCT. Protein sequence: CASSPTAGSTDTQYS.

CDR3 in amino acids: CAISLSGTGFQETQYF. DNA for the CDR3: TGTGCCATCAGCCTTTCCGGGACAGGGTTCCAAGAGACCCAGTACTTC. The rearrangement uses TRBV10-3 and TRBJ2-5; TRBD1 matches 9 bases. CDR1 is ENHRY and CDR2 is SYGVKD in the germline V gene. The V gene end was trimmed by 6 bases and the J gene end by 1 base; junction bases not matched to a gene: 9. The CDR3 covers 16 residues.

The sample holds many counts of this clonotype. The chain employs TRBV3-1 and TRBJ2-1, with D unclear. Germline-derived CDR1 and CDR2 are LGHDT and YNNKEL (reference sequence). The CDR3 extends over 11 amino acids. V gave up 6 bases and J gave up 4 bases, with 4 bases separating them. The CDR3 loop reads CASRRYNEQFF. For the CDR3, the DNA is TGTGCCAGCAGGAGATACAATGAGCAGTTCTTC.

This sequence joins TRBV5-1 and TRBJ2-3, with D possibly TRBD2 on 5 matching bases. Germline loops: CDR1 SGHRS, CDR2 YFSETQ. V was cut by 1 base and J by 2 bases, with 14 bases left in between. The CDR3 has 16 amino acids. Here the CDR3 DNA reads TGCGCCAGCAGCTTGTTCTGGACCGGGGTCACAGATACGCAGTATTTT. Residues: CASSLFWTGVTDTQYF.

This clonotype showed up just a few times. The V gene is TRBV18, the J gene TRBJ2-1, with 9 bases fitting TRBD2. The CDR3 sequence is 15 residues long. V lost 3 bases and J lost 6; bases outside the gene matches: 6. Per germline, CDR1 KGHSH and CDR2 LQKENI. CDR3 region: CASSPLAGTGNEQFF. The CDR3 DNA sequence: TGTGCCAGCTCACCTCTAGCGGGGACGGGCAATGAGCAGTTCTTC.

This clonotype showed up many times. This rearrangement joins TRBV5-1 to TRBJ2-5, with D possibly matching TRBD2 (6 bases). The CDR3 spans 15 residues. The germline CDR1 and CDR2 sequences are SGHRS and YFSETQ. Trimming cost V 0 bases and J 2 bases, with 11 bases left between them. The CDR3 sequence is CASSLGVGGQETQYF. The CDR3 DNA sequence: TGCGCCAGCAGCTTGGGCGTCGGGGGACAAGAGACCCAGTACTTC.

This clonotype has ten or more counts. This chain uses TRBV6-4 with TRBJ2-1; no clear D. This CDR3 is built from 15 residues. Germline CDR1 is MRHNA and CDR2 is SNTAGT. V was cut by 8 bases and J by 8 bases, with 22 bases left in between. CDR3 DNA sequence: TGTGCCAGCCGGTTAGCCCACTCCCTTTTCGATGAGCAGTTCTTC. This encodes CASRLAHSLFDEQFF.

J is TRBJ1-5 and V is TRBV6-1; D call uncertain. Between the trimmed V and J ends, which lost 5 bases and 4 bases, there was a span of 12 bases. CDR3 length: 14 amino acids. Germline V gene lookup returns CDR1 MNHNS and CDR2 SASEGT. This chain's CDR3 is CASSPDTRNQPQHF. The CDR3 bases are TGTGCCAGCAGTCCCGACACCAGGAATCAGCCCCAGCATTTT.

V is TRBV3-1 and J is TRBJ2-1; 7 nucleotides line up with TRBD2. Germline CDR1 is LGHDT and CDR2 is YNNKEL (reference sequence). The J segment lost 4 bases and the V segment lost 0 bases, leaving 9 bases of the junction unmatched. The length of the CDR3 is 17 residues. CDR3 protein: CASSQDPTGGPYNEQFF. The CDR3 DNA is TGTGCCAGCAGCCAAGATCCCACGGGAGGTCCTTACAATGAGCAGTTCTTC.

The gene calls are TRBV15 and TRBJ2-2; tentative D call: TRBD1 (5 bases). CDR1 is LNHNV and CDR2 is YYDKDF in the germline V gene (reference sequence). The CDR3 consists of 14 residues. Trimming removed 3 bases at V and 5 bases at J, with 10 bases between. CDR3 protein: CATSRPDMTGELFF. CDR3 coding DNA: TGTGCCACCAGCAGGCCGGACATGACCGGGGAGCTGTTTTTT.

This clonotype was detected only a few times. The chain carries TRBV5-6 and TRBJ2-7; D ambiguous. Germline V gene sequence: CDR1 SGHDT, CDR2 YYEEEE. CDR3 length: 16 residues. Trimming left V 0 bases short and J 4 bases short, with 17 bases between. CDR3 protein: CASSLALGILQYEQYF. The CDR3 DNA reads as TGTGCCAGCAGCTTGGCCCTAGGGATCCTCCAGTACGAGCAGTACTTC. The whole variable domain, filled in from reference TRBV5-6 and TRBJ2-7, reads DAGVTQSPTHLIKTRGQQVTLRCSPKSGHDTVSWYQQALGQGPQFIFQYYEEEERQRGNFPDRFSGHQFPNYSSELNVNALLLGDSALYLCASSLALGILQYEQYFGPGTRLTVT.